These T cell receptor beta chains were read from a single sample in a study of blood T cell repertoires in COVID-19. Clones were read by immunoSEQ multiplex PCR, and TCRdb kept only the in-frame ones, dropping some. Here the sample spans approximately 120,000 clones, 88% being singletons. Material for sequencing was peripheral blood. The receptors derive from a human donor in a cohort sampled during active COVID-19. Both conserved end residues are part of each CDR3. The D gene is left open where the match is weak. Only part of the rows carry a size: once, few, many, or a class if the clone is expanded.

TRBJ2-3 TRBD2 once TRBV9 CASSVAGTSGGSDTQYF TGTGCCAGCAGCGTAGCAGGGACTAGCGGGGGGTCAGATACGCAGTATTTT
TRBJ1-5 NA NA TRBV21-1 CASKNQGALCQPQHF TGTGCCAGCAAGAACCAGGGGGCTCTTTGTCAGCCCCAGCATTTT
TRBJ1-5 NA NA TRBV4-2 CASSQDRVSNQPQHF TGTGCCAGCAGCCAAGACAGGGTTAGCAATCAGCCCCAGCATTTT
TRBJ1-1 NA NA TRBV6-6 CASQREQDINTEAFF TGTGCCAGTCAACGCGAACAGGACATAAACACTGAAGCTTTCTTT
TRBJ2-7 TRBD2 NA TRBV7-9 CASSFSGSSYEQYF TGTGCCAGCAGCTTTAGCGGGAGTTCCTACGAGCAGTACTTC
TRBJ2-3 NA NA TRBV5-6 CASSPVGTDTQYF TGTGCCAGCAGCCCCGTCGGCACAGATACGCAGTATTTT
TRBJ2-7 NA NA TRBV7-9 CASSLGEGVYEQYF TGTGCCAGCAGCTTAGGCGAGGGGGTCTACGAGCAGTACTTC
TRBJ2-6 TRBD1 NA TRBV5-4 CASSDRVSGANVLTF TGTGCCAGCAGCGACAGGGTCTCTGGGGCCAACGTCCTGACTTTC
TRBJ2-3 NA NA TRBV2 CASRPPGSADTQYF TGTGCCAGCCGACCACCGGGGTCGGCAGATACGCAGTATTTT
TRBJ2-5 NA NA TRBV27 CASRLRVTGLAWRQETQYF TGTGCCAGCAGGTTGCGGGTAACAGGGTTAGCTTGGAGGCAAGAGACCCAGTACTTC
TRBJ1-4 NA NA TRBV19 CASSETATNEKLFF TGTGCCAGTAGTGAGACAGCAACTAATGAAAAACTGTTTTTT
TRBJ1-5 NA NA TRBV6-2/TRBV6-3 CASSYLQGAQPQHF TGTGCCAGCAGTTACCTGCAAGGGGCCCAGCCCCAGCATTTT
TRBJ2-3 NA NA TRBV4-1 CASSEWENFGAQYF TGCGCCAGCAGCGAGTGGGAGAACTTCGGGGCGCAGTATTTT
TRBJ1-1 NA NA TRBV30 CAWSVPMNTEAFF TGTGCCTGGAGTGTACCTATGAACACTGAAGCTTTCTTT
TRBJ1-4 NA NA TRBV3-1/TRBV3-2 CASSQDQGKVFF TGTGCCAGCAGCCAAGATCAGGGGAAAGTGTTTTTT
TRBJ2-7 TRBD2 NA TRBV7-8 CASSPRAGGSSYEQYF TGTGCCAGCAGCCCCAGAGCGGGGGGGAGCTCCTACGAGCAGTACTTC
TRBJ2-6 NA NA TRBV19 CASSIEASGANVLTF TGTGCCAGTAGTATAGAAGCGTCTGGGGCCAACGTCCTGACTTTC
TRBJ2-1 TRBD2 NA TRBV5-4 CASSLASGRTYEQFF TGTGCCAGCAGCTTGGCTAGCGGGAGGACATATGAGCAGTTCTTC
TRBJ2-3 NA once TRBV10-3 CAISDAGFSTDTQYF TGTGCCATCAGTGATGCGGGGTTCAGCACAGATACGCAGTATTTT
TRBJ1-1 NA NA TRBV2 CASVNGVYTEAFF TGTGCCAGCGTGAACGGGGTATACACTGAAGCTTTCTTT
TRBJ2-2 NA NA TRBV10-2 CASRGASGELFF TGCGCCAGCAGAGGGGCCTCCGGGGAGCTGTTTTTT
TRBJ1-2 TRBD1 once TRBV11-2 CASSSRTGDGYTF TGTGCCAGCAGCTCGAGGACAGGAGATGGCTACACCTTC
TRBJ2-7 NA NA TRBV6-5 CASTARGDTYEQYF TGTGCCAGCACCGCCCGGGGAGACACCTACGAGCAGTACTTC
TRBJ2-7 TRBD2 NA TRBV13 CASSLWASGSYEQYF TGTGCCAGCAGCTTATGGGCTAGCGGGAGCTACGAGCAGTACTTC
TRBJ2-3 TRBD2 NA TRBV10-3 CAISALAGPTDTQYF TGTGCCATCAGTGCCCTAGCGGGGCCCACAGATACGCAGTATTTT
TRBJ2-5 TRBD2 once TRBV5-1 CASSLGATSGQETQYF TGCGCCAGCAGCTTGGGTGCGACTAGCGGCCAAGAGACCCAGTACTTC
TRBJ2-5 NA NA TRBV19 CASSMRQQETQYF TGTGCCAGTAGTATGAGACAGCAAGAGACCCAGTACTTC
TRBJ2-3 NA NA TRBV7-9 CASSPTGMAADTQYF TGTGCCAGCAGCCCAACAGGGATGGCCGCAGATACGCAGTATTTT
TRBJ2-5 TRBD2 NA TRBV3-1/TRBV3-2 CASSQGGLARILVGGETQYF TGTGCCAGCAGCCAAGGGGGACTAGCGAGAATCCTTGTAGGGGGGGAGACCCAGTACTTC
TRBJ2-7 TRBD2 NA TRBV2 CASSVRSGGYHSYEQYF TGTGCCAGCAGTGTGCGTAGCGGGGGCTACCATTCGTACGAGCAGTACTTC
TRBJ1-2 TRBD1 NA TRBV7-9 CASSFRDRENYGYTF TGTGCCAGCAGCTTTCGTGACAGGGAGAACTATGGCTACACCTTC
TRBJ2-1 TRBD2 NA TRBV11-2 CASSLSARGGGFF TGTGCCAGCAGCTTGTCGGCGAGGGGCGGGGGGTTCTTC
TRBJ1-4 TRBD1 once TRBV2 CASKKDRSNEKLFF TGTGCCAGCAAGAAGGACAGGTCTAATGAAAAACTGTTTTTT
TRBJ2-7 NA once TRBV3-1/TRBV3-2 CASSQGPSRGTYEQYF TGTGCCAGCAGCCAAGGACCCAGCAGGGGTACCTACGAGCAGTACTTC
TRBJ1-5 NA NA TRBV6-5 CASSAPQGYQPQHF TGTGCCAGCAGCGCCCCCCAGGGATACCAGCCCCAGCATTTT
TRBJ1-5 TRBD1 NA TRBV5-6 CASSFSKGADQPQHF TGTGCCAGCAGCTTTTCTAAGGGGGCGGATCAGCCCCAGCATTTT
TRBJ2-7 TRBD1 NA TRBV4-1 CASSQNRGYEQYF TGCGCCAGCAGCCAAAACAGGGGCTACGAGCAGTACTTC
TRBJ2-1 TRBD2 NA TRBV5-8 CASSRQATSGLVGYNEQFF TGTGCCAGCAGCCGCCAGGCGACTAGCGGGTTGGTCGGCTACAATGAGCAGTTCTTC
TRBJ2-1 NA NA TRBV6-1 CASSEQSGFGGFEQFF TGTGCCAGCAGTGAACAGTCCGGATTTGGCGGGTTTGAGCAGTTCTTC
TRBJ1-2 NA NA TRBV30 CAWSRGNNGYTF TGTGCCTGGAGTCGAGGGAATAATGGCTACACCTTC